This TCR beta chain was profiled in a study of T cells in tumors after PD-1 blockade. Study in general: Some patients also took daily vismodegib 150 mg during anti-PD-1 treatment. Whole-study findings and limits: About 41% of tumor TCR clonotypes were also found in blood.

Remarks on this clone: No antigen is known for it.

The method was immunoSEQ multiplex PCR; TCRdb's version includes in-frame clones alone and lacks a portion of them. Here the sample spans roughly 25,000 clones, around four fifths being singletons. Germline lookup yields CDR1 MNHEY and CDR2 SMNVEV (reference sequence). The CDR3 length is 14 residues. Trimming took 5 bases from V and 5 from J, leaving 15 bases between them. This material consisted of PBMCs, taken after anti-PD-1 treatment. This chain connects TRBV27 to TRBJ1-1; tentatively, D is TRBD1 (6 bases). This clonotype originated in a human donor with basal cell carcinoma. The CDR3 DNA sequence: TGTGCCAGCAGTGTCGCGGGGGCGGGAACTGAAGCTTTCTTT. Its protein product is CASSVAGAGTEAFF.